Following are 29 T cell receptor beta chains from one sample sequenced in a study of early T cells in non-severe SARS-CoV-2 infection. TCRdb itself ran the 5' RACE reads through MiXCR, one entry per CDR3 protein. The sample has approximately 84,000 distinct CDR3 sequences, under 15% seen once. The sequencing sample was made of whole blood. The receptors here all came from an adult who was a healthcare worker with PCR-confirmed SARS-CoV-2 infection or an uninfected control (not recorded which).

This clonotype has more than one count but fewer than ten. The V gene is TRBV28, the J gene TRBJ2-3; 10 nucleotides match TRBD2. The CDR3 loop spans 18 amino acids. The trim removed 4 bases at V and 6 bases at J, leaving 16 bases unmatched. Germline CDR1 and CDR2: MDHEN and SYDVKM. The CDR3 reads CASSSSLGSGRFLDTQYF. CDR3 in DNA: TGTGCCAGCAGTTCCTCCCTTGGTAGCGGGAGGTTTTTGGATACGCAGTATTTT.

The rearrangement links TRBV20-1 to TRBJ2-5, with 8 bases aligning to TRBD2. The germline gives CDR1 DFQATT, CDR2 SNEGSKA (reference sequence). The CDR3 length is 14 residues. The V segment lost 0 bases and the J segment 4 bases; nucleotides outside the gene matches: 4. CDR3 nucleotide sequence: TGCAGTGCTAGAGAGTTGCTAGCGGGAGAGACCCAGTACTTC. Its protein product is CSARELLAGETQYF.

The rearrangement joins TRBV5-1 to TRBJ2-5; D gene unclear. In germline, CDR1 is SGHRS, CDR2 YFSETQ. Trimming left V 8 bases short and J 4 bases short, with 15 bases between. The CDR3 extends over 13 amino acids. CDR3 sequence: CASGPDLGETQYF. CDR3 DNA: TGCGCCAGTGGACCCGACCTGGGAGAGACCCAGTACTTC. Using reference TRBV5-1 and TRBJ2-5 for the parts outside the CDR3, the full variable domain is KAGVTQTPRYLIKTRGQQVTLSCSPISGHRSVSWYQQTPGQGLQFLFEYFSETQRNKGNFPGRFSGRQFSNSRSEMNVSTLELGDSALYLCASGPDLGETQYFGPGTRLLVL.

This clonotype was picked up a small number of times. This chain joins TRBV9 and TRBJ2-1; 8 bases align to TRBD2. This CDR3 comprises 16 residues. Germline V gene data show CDR1 as SGDLS and CDR2 as YYNGEE. Trimming took 4 bases from V and 2 from J; bases not matched to a gene: 8. CDR3 nucleotide sequence: TGTGCCAGCAGCCCCTCCAGCGGGAGCCCCTACAATGAGCAGTTCTTC. Translated, it gives CASSPSSGSPYNEQFF.

The chain links TRBV28 to TRBJ2-1; D is unclear. V was trimmed by 5 bases and J by 8 bases, leaving 16 bases between them. This CDR3 spans 14 amino acids. CDR1 is MDHEN and CDR2 is SYDVKM in the germline V gene. In nucleotides, the CDR3 is TGTGCCAGCAGTCCGCCAGGAGCTCTCGATGAGCAGTTCTTC. Its protein is CASSPPGALDEQFF.

The J gene is TRBJ2-5, the V gene TRBV12-5; unclear D gene. This CDR3 has 15 amino acids. Germline loops: CDR1 LGHNT, CDR2 FRNRAP. V gave up 3 bases and J gave up 2 bases, with 13 bases separating them. CDR3 sequence (DNA): TGTGCTAGTGGTTTCATAATAGGCGGACAAGAGACCCAGTACTTC. This translates into CASGFIIGGQETQYF.

This clonotype was found many times. The chain joins TRBV2 to TRBJ2-1, with 9 bases that match TRBD1. From germline, CDR1 is SNHLY and CDR2 FYNNEI. The trim removed 7 bases at V and 6 bases at J, leaving 13 bases unmatched. The CDR3 has 16 amino acids. CDR3 sequence reads: CASTLQGDRVSNEQFF. CDR3 nucleotides: TGTGCCAGCACTCTGCAGGGGGACAGGGTTTCCAATGAGCAGTTCTTC.

This clonotype was seen a few times. The J gene is TRBJ2-1, the V gene TRBV20-1, with TRBD2 matching 7 bases. The trim removed 7 bases at V and 7 bases at J, leaving 1 base unmatched. The CDR3 is 10 amino acids. Germline V gives CDR1 DFQATT, CDR2 SNEGSKA (reference sequence). The CDR3 region is CSVRENEQFF. The CDR3 nucleotides read TGCAGTGTGCGGGAGAATGAGCAGTTCTTC.

This chain connects TRBV28 to TRBJ1-6; TRBD1 matches at 7 bases. The CDR3 covers 14 residues. Trimming cost V 6 bases and J 14 bases; bases outside gene matches: 13. Germline V lookup: CDR1 MDHEN, CDR2 SYDVKM. In DNA form, the CDR3 reads TGTGCCAGCAGCCCCCCAGGGACAGCCCTGGCCCTCCACTTT. This gives the protein CASSPPGTALALHF.

This clonotype was seen many times. J is TRBJ2-7 and V is TRBV12-3 or TRBV12-4; maybe TRBD2 (5 bases). The CDR3 consists of 12 residues. Trimming removed 7 bases at V and 10 bases at J, with 17 bases between. In DNA, the CDR3 is TGTGCCAGCACTCGAGAGAGCGGACCCCAGTACTTC. Its translation is CASTRESGPQYF.

The CDR3: CASEREGSDTQYF. For the CDR3, the DNA is TGTGCCAGCGAGCGGGAAGGGTCAGATACGCAGTATTTT. V gene TRBV25-1 combines with J gene TRBJ2-3, with 7 bases that match TRBD2. The ends lost 8 bases at V and 4 bases at J; junction bases unmatched: 6. CDR3 length equals 13 residues. Germline V gene data show CDR1 as MGHDK and CDR2 as SYGVNS.

The chain couples TRBV9 to TRBJ1-1; D gene unclear. This CDR3 region has 13 residues. Germline CDR1 SGDLS, CDR2 YYNGEE. Deletions cut 3 bases from V and 7 bases from J, with 13 bases between. CDR3 sequence (DNA): TGTGCCAGCAGCGCCCTAAACCGCGATGAAGCTTTCTTT. Encoded protein: CASSALNRDEAFF.

This clonotype was counted between two and nine times. This chain uses TRBV20-1 with TRBJ2-1; 8 bases match TRBD2. V shed 0 bases, J shed 4 bases, and the junction held 11 bases outside the gene matches. CDR1 is DFQATT, CDR2 SNEGSKA, per germline (reference sequence). This CDR3 has 17 amino acids. CDR3 coding DNA: TGCAGTGCTAGAGATTCCCTAGCGGGTTTCATTTACAATGAGCAGTTCTTC. Its translation: CSARDSLAGFIYNEQFF.

The chain couples TRBV5-4 to TRBJ2-7; no clear D gene. This CDR3 comprises 14 residues. V lost 2 bases and J lost 5, with 14 bases in between. Germline-derived CDR1 and CDR2 are SGHNT and YYREEE (reference sequence). CDR3 sequence: CASSFYGAVHEQYF. Written as DNA, the CDR3 is TGTGCCAGCAGCTTTTACGGAGCTGTCCACGAGCAGTACTTC. The full variable domain, rest sourced from reference TRBV5-4 and TRBJ2-7, is ETGVTQSPTHLIKTRGQQVTLRCSSQSGHNTVSWYQQALGQGPQFIFQYYREEENGRGNFPPRFSGLQFPNYSSELNVNALELDDSALYLCASSFYGAVHEQYFGPGTRLTVT.

The chain links TRBV5-1 to TRBJ2-5, with a possible D match to TRBD2 (7 bases). V was clipped by 1 base and J by 1 base, with 11 bases between them. There are 15 residues in the CDR3. Per the germline V gene, CDR1 is SGHRS and CDR2 is YFSETQ. This chain's CDR3 is CASSLRGAGQETQYF. For the CDR3, the DNA is TGCGCCAGCAGCTTGCGGGGGGCCGGCCAAGAGACCCAGTACTTC.

The gene calls are TRBV2 and TRBJ1-6; D remains unclear. CDR3 length equals 12 residues. CDR1 and CDR2 (germline): SNHLY, FYNNEI. V lost 7 bases and J 10 bases, leaving 11 bases between the germline ends. This chain's CDR3 is CASNWGGSPLHF. The CDR3 DNA reads TGTGCCAGCAATTGGGGTGGGTCACCCCTCCACTTT.

V is TRBV11-2 and J is TRBJ2-1, with 8 bases aligning to TRBD1. Germline lookup yields CDR1 SGHAT and CDR2 FQNNGV. This CDR3 is 15 amino acids long. V trimming: 3 bases; J trimming: 7 bases; junction bases outside the gene matches: 8. The DNA for the CDR3 is TGTGCCAGCAGCTTCAGGGGGCTATTGACAAATGAGCAGTTCTTC. Translating it yields CASSFRGLLTNEQFF.

This clonotype is medium-sized in the sample. An end of the junction does not agree with germline; a read error may underlie this. The V call is TRBV29-1, the J call TRBJ2-5, with TRBD1 matching over 10 bases. Germline assignment: CDR1 SQVTM and CDR2 ANQGSEA. The CDR3 is 15 amino acids. DNA for the CDR3: TGCAGCGCAAGAAAACCGGGACAGGGGCTAGTAGGGGATGAGTTC. It codes for CSARKPGQGLVGDEF.

This clonotype was observed many times. V and J are TRBV12-3 or TRBV12-4 and TRBJ2-7; no clear D. The CDR3 contains 11 residues. V was clipped by 3 bases and J by 6 bases, with 6 bases between them. The CDR3 is CASSFLREQYF. The CDR3 DNA reads TGTGCCAGCAGTTTCCTTCGCGAGCAGTACTTC.

This chain joins TRBV3-1 and TRBJ2-7; possible D gene TRBD1, 6 bases. There are 13 residues in the CDR3. V shed 8 bases and J shed 7 bases, with 18 bases lying between them. CDR1 is LGHDT and CDR2 is YNNKEL in the germline V gene (reference sequence). In DNA, the CDR3 is TGTGCCAGCTCGGACAGTTCGGTGGGGGAGCAGTACTTC. Protein: CASSDSSVGEQYF.

This chain joins TRBV27 and TRBJ1-2; TRBD1 might be the D (5 bases). Per the germline V gene, CDR1 is MNHEY and CDR2 is SMNVEV (reference sequence). Trimming took 3 bases from V and 6 from J, leaving 17 bases between them. This CDR3 comprises 15 residues. The CDR3 protein is CASSFTLGPRDGYTF. For the CDR3, the DNA is TGTGCCAGCAGTTTCACCCTGGGACCCCGCGATGGCTACACCTTC.

By sample fraction, this clonotype is medium-sized (0.01 to 0.1%). The chain combines TRBV28 with TRBJ2-7; TRBD1 is a possible D gene (6 bases). The length of the CDR3 is 12 residues. V gave up 6 bases and J gave up 5 bases, with 11 bases separating them. Germline V gene data show CDR1 as MDHEN and CDR2 as SYDVKM. The CDR3 DNA reads as TGTGCCAGCAGGCTGGGGGCAGACGAGCAGTACTTC. Protein product: CASRLGADEQYF.

This clonotype showed up many times. The V gene is TRBV6-6, the J gene TRBJ2-3; no clear D gene. From germline, CDR1 is MNHNY and CDR2 SVGAGI (reference sequence). V dropped 7 bases and J dropped 7 bases, with 12 bases sitting between them. This CDR3 has 12 residues. As DNA, the CDR3 is TGTGCCAGCATTTCCCGAGGCTATACGCAGTATTTT. Encoded protein: CASISRGYTQYF.

The chain is built from TRBV19 and TRBJ1-4; D possibly corresponds to TRBD1 (5 bases). The CDR3 consists of 13 residues. Germline CDR1 LNHDA, CDR2 SQIVND (reference sequence). V was pared by 10 bases and J by 7 bases, with 16 bases between. The CDR3 nucleotides read TGTGCCACCTCAGGAAGGGGAAGTGAAAAACTGTTTTTT. Amino acid sequence: CATSGRGSEKLFF.

In its sample, this clonotype was seen a few times. The chain links TRBV19 to TRBJ1-2; 7 positions match TRBD1. CDR3 length: 17 amino acids. The trim removed 5 bases at V and 0 bases at J, leaving 12 bases unmatched. Germline assignment: CDR1 LNHDA and CDR2 SQIVND (reference sequence). CDR3 loop: CASSALQGRRANYGYTF. CDR3 nucleotides: TGTGCCAGTAGTGCTCTACAGGGGCGAAGGGCTAACTATGGCTACACCTTC.

This clonotype was seen many times. The rearrangement links TRBV2 to TRBJ1-2, with D unclear. This CDR3 spans 13 amino acids. V was clipped by 2 bases and J by 6 bases, with 10 bases between them. Germline V lookup: CDR1 SNHLY, CDR2 FYNNEI. In DNA, the CDR3 is TGTGCCAGCAGTGAACGCATATCCGATGGCTACACCTTC. Its protein is CASSERISDGYTF.

The table lists this clonotype with many counts. The chain has TRBV29-1 and TRBJ2-5, with D possibly matching TRBD2 (7 bases). Germline values: CDR1 SQVTM, CDR2 ANQGSEA. The ends were cut back, 4 bases at V and 5 bases at J, with 17 bases in the middle. The CDR3 runs to 14 residues. The CDR3 region has the DNA TGCAGCGTTGCGAGCGGGATCCAGGGGGAGACCCAGTACTTC. As protein: CSVASGIQGETQYF.

The chain carries TRBV28 and TRBJ1-2; weak D call: TRBD1 (6 bases). Germline CDR1 is MDHEN and CDR2 is SYDVKM. The CDR3 covers 12 residues. V was shortened by 5 bases and J by 5 bases, with 9 bases between the two germline ends. CDR3 in amino acids: CASSLGQYGYTF. CDR3 nucleotide sequence: TGTGCCAGCAGTCTCGGACAGTATGGCTACACCTTC.

This clonotype has more than one count but fewer than ten. The genes are TRBV12-3 or TRBV12-4 and TRBJ1-2; D is unresolved. Trimming stripped 3 bases from V and 2 bases from J, with 7 bases between. The CDR3 totals 13 residues. CDR3 in DNA: TGTGCCAGCAGTTTTATCAGAAACTATGGCTACACCTTC. The encoded protein is CASSFIRNYGYTF.